This TCR beta chain was identified in a study of siplizumab effects on memory and regulatory T cells. General observations from the study: With siplizumab, Treg-derived clones averaged about 70% of mappable alloreactive CD4+ clones, versus about 25% in controls. Naive T cells appeared more diverse than memory cells and seemed to be major alloresponse contributors.

Using immunoSEQ multiplex PCR, the repertoire was profiled, and TCRdb retains in-frame clones only, with some absent. This table holds more than 45,000 clones, 85% to 95% found once. Trimming removed 1 base from V and 6 bases from J, with 16 bases in between. The CDR3 is made up of 15 amino acids. The germline CDR1 and CDR2 sequences are LNHDA and SQIVND (reference sequence). Details on this clone: Its antigen is not known.

The J gene is TRBJ2-7, the V gene TRBV19; D possibly matches TRBD1 or TRBD2 (5 bases each). The sample taken for sequencing was CD8+ T cells sorted from blood. The sequence derives from a human donor in good health. The CDR3 here is CASSIGAGTASEQYF. The DNA for the CDR3 is TGTGCCAGTAGTATAGGGGCCGGGACGGCTAGCGAGCAGTACTTC. Full variable domain (missing parts from reference TRBV19 and TRBJ2-7): DGGITQSPKYLFRKEGQNVTLSCEQNLNHDAMYWYRQDPGQGLRLIYYSQIVNDFQKGDIAEGYSVSREKKESFPLTVTSAQKNPTAFYLCASSIGAGTASEQYFGPGTRLTVT.